These T cell receptor beta chains were read from a single sample in a study of graft-versus-host responses after intestinal transplantation. What these receptors recognize is not known. Data came from immunoSEQ multiplex PCR; TCRdb stores just in-frame clones and leaves some out. The sample lists some 97,000 clones, roughly nine tenths occurring once. The sample here was unstimulated CD4+ T cells sorted from spleen or lymph node cells, taken before transplant. These receptors came from a human donor who was the organ donor for an intestinal transplant. CDR3s include the opening cysteine and the closing phenylalanine or tryptophan. Fields, in order: D gene, clone size, J gene, V gene, CDR3 protein, CDR3 DNA. A D gene is named only where the DNA matches it firmly. Rows give clone size only sometimes, using once, few, many, or a class for an expanded clone.

d_gene: NA; abundance: NA; j_gene: TRBJ1-5; v_gene: TRBV5-4; CDR3aa: CASSQGISQPQHF; CDR3nt: TGTGCCAGCAGCCAGGGGATCAGTCAGCCCCAGCATTTT
d_gene: NA; abundance: few; j_gene: TRBJ1-6; v_gene: TRBV2; CDR3aa: CASRLAQPYSSPLHF; CDR3nt: TGTGCCAGCCGCCTAGCCCAGCCGTACAGCTCACCCCTCCACTTT
d_gene: NA; abundance: NA; j_gene: TRBJ1-5; v_gene: TRBV30; CDR3aa: CAWSAEYSWNQPQHF; CDR3nt: TGTGCCTGGAGTGCCGAATATTCATGGAATCAGCCCCAGCATTTT
d_gene: TRBD2; abundance: NA; j_gene: TRBJ2-1; v_gene: TRBV11-2; CDR3aa: CASSLSLAGNNEQFF; CDR3nt: TGTGCCAGCAGCTTATCACTAGCGGGTAACAATGAGCAGTTCTTC
d_gene: TRBD1; abundance: NA; j_gene: TRBJ1-5; v_gene: TRBV19; CDR3aa: CASRKFWTGVQPQHF; CDR3nt: TGTGCCAGTAGGAAGTTTTGGACAGGGGTTCAGCCCCAGCATTTT
d_gene: NA; abundance: NA; j_gene: TRBJ2-1; v_gene: TRBV13; CDR3aa: CASSLRTTYNEQFF; CDR3nt: TGTGCCAGCAGCCTCCGGACTACCTACAATGAGCAGTTCTTC
d_gene: TRBD1; abundance: NA; j_gene: TRBJ1-6; v_gene: TRBV5-6; CDR3aa: CASSFRDRFNSPLHF; CDR3nt: TGTGCCAGCAGCTTTCGGGACAGGTTTAATTCACCCCTCCACTTT
d_gene: TRBD2; abundance: NA; j_gene: TRBJ2-1; v_gene: TRBV6-1; CDR3aa: CATLYWAGVREQFF; CDR3nt: TGTGCCACCCTCTACTGGGCGGGGGTAAGGGAGCAGTTCTTC
d_gene: TRBD1; abundance: NA; j_gene: TRBJ2-5; v_gene: TRBV5-1; CDR3aa: CASSLGTGTGGRETQYF; CDR3nt: TGCGCCAGCAGCTTGGGGACCGGGACAGGGGGACGCGAGACCCAGTACTTC
d_gene: TRBD1; abundance: NA; j_gene: TRBJ1-3; v_gene: TRBV7-2; CDR3aa: CASSFGDRDSGNTIYF; CDR3nt: TGTGCCAGCAGCTTCGGAGACAGGGACTCTGGAAACACCATATATTTT
d_gene: TRBD1; abundance: NA; j_gene: TRBJ2-1; v_gene: TRBV2; CDR3aa: CASSGAHRGMQFF; CDR3nt: TGTGCCAGCAGTGGGGCCCACAGGGGAATGCAGTTCTTC
d_gene: NA; abundance: NA; j_gene: TRBJ1-5; v_gene: TRBV10-2; CDR3aa: CASSDNRASSVNNQPQHF; CDR3nt: TGCGCCAGCAGTGACAATAGGGCCAGCTCGGTAAACAATCAGCCCCAGCATTTT
d_gene: NA; abundance: NA; j_gene: TRBJ2-1; v_gene: TRBV5-4; CDR3aa: CASSSGTQTRRQFF; CDR3nt: TGTGCCAGCAGCTCCGGGACCCAAACTCGACGACAGTTCTTC
d_gene: TRBD1; abundance: NA; j_gene: TRBJ1-2; v_gene: TRBV6-6; CDR3aa: CASSYAPGQGVGYTF; CDR3nt: TGTGCCAGCAGTTACGCACCGGGACAGGGTGTTGGCTACACCTTC
d_gene: NA; abundance: NA; j_gene: TRBJ2-1; v_gene: TRBV28; CDR3aa: CASSSPARERGFF; CDR3nt: TGTGCCAGCAGTTCCCCCGCCCGGGAACGCGGGTTCTTC
d_gene: NA; abundance: once; j_gene: TRBJ1-4; v_gene: TRBV15; CDR3aa: CATSRDVPGKGKLFF; CDR3nt: TGTGCCACCAGCAGAGATGTCCCCGGAAAGGGAAAACTGTTTTTT
d_gene: TRBD1; abundance: once; j_gene: TRBJ1-5; v_gene: TRBV7-3; CDR3aa: CASSWTGAGNQPQHF; CDR3nt: TGTGCCAGCAGCTGGACAGGGGCGGGCAATCAGCCCCAGCATTTT
d_gene: TRBD1; abundance: NA; j_gene: TRBJ1-3; v_gene: TRBV28; CDR3aa: CASSSHDRAGNTIYF; CDR3nt: TGTGCCAGCAGTTCTCATGACAGGGCTGGAAACACCATATATTTT
d_gene: TRBD1; abundance: NA; j_gene: TRBJ1-5; v_gene: TRBV4-1; CDR3aa: CASSQIDRAEAAQPQHF; CDR3nt: TGCGCCAGCAGCCAAATCGACAGGGCTGAGGCGGCACAGCCCCAGCATTTT
d_gene: NA; abundance: NA; j_gene: TRBJ2-3; v_gene: TRBV30; CDR3aa: CAFHMRGGADTQYF; CDR3nt: TGTGCCTTCCACATGAGGGGGGGAGCAGATACGCAGTATTTT
d_gene: TRBD1; abundance: NA; j_gene: TRBJ1-1; v_gene: TRBV25-1; CDR3aa: CASTNDRATEAFF; CDR3nt: TGTGCCAGCACTAATGACAGGGCTACTGAAGCTTTCTTT
d_gene: TRBD1; abundance: once; j_gene: TRBJ2-3; v_gene: TRBV5-4; CDR3aa: CASSLAGQGNTDTQYF; CDR3nt: TGTGCCAGCAGCTTGGCGGGACAGGGCAACACAGATACGCAGTATTTT
d_gene: NA; abundance: NA; j_gene: TRBJ2-2; v_gene: TRBV14; CDR3aa: CASSQKTTLTGTGELFF; CDR3nt: TGTGCCAGCAGCCAAAAAACGACGCTCACCGGGACCGGGGAGCTGTTTTTT
d_gene: NA; abundance: NA; j_gene: TRBJ2-3; v_gene: TRBV5-1; CDR3aa: CASKELPTDTQYF; CDR3nt: TGCGCCAGCAAAGAGCTGCCGACAGATACGCAGTATTTT
d_gene: NA; abundance: once; j_gene: TRBJ1-1; v_gene: TRBV30; CDR3aa: CAWSVLGRVGFF; CDR3nt: TGTGCCTGGAGTGTACTAGGCAGGGTGGGTTTCTTT
d_gene: NA; abundance: NA; j_gene: TRBJ1-1; v_gene: TRBV10-2; CDR3aa: CASSDLEPTVGNTEAFF; CDR3nt: TGCGCCAGCAGTGATCTTGAACCCACAGTGGGGAACACTGAAGCTTTCTTT
d_gene: NA; abundance: NA; j_gene: TRBJ2-2; v_gene: TRBV7-2; CDR3aa: CASSLSEGANTGELFF; CDR3nt: TGTGCCAGCAGCTTATCAGAGGGGGCGAACACCGGGGAGCTGTTTTTT
d_gene: TRBD1; abundance: NA; j_gene: TRBJ1-3; v_gene: TRBV6-5; CDR3aa: CASRATGPPQNTIYF; CDR3nt: TGTGCCAGCAGGGCGACAGGGCCTCCTCAAAACACCATATATTTT
d_gene: NA; abundance: NA; j_gene: TRBJ2-1; v_gene: TRBV2; CDR3aa: CAGRYFSSYNEQFF; CDR3nt: TGTGCCGGGCGGTACTTTAGCTCCTACAATGAGCAGTTCTTC
d_gene: NA; abundance: NA; j_gene: TRBJ2-5; v_gene: TRBV5-6; CDR3aa: CASSLRGPETQYF; CDR3nt: TGTGCCAGCAGCTTGCGGGGGCCAGAGACCCAGTACTTC
d_gene: NA; abundance: NA; j_gene: TRBJ2-3; v_gene: TRBV5-5; CDR3aa: CASSLGTKLYTDTQYF; CDR3nt: TGTGCCAGCAGCTTGGGGACTAAACTTTACACAGATACGCAGTATTTT
d_gene: NA; abundance: NA; j_gene: TRBJ1-4; v_gene: TRBV30; CDR3aa: CAWSRFPAQLFF; CDR3nt: TGTGCCTGGAGTCGCTTCCCGGCGCAACTGTTTTTT
d_gene: TRBD2; abundance: NA; j_gene: TRBJ2-3; v_gene: TRBV10-3; CDR3aa: CAISETSGFTDTQYF; CDR3nt: TGTGCCATCAGTGAGACTAGCGGGTTCACAGATACGCAGTATTTT
d_gene: TRBD2; abundance: NA; j_gene: TRBJ2-2; v_gene: TRBV5-1; CDR3aa: CASSPEGGGLAGATGELFF; CDR3nt: TGCGCCAGCAGCCCGGAGGGGGGAGGACTAGCGGGGGCCACCGGGGAGCTGTTTTTT
d_gene: NA; abundance: once; j_gene: TRBJ2-1; v_gene: TRBV7-2; CDR3aa: CASSLARRNNEQFF; CDR3nt: TGTGCCAGCAGCTTAGCTCGTAGAAACAATGAGCAGTTCTTC
d_gene: TRBD2; abundance: NA; j_gene: TRBJ2-4; v_gene: TRBV4-1; CDR3aa: CASGLGGAAKNIQYF; CDR3nt: TGCGCCAGCGGCCTCGGGGGGGCCGCCAAAAACATTCAGTACTTC